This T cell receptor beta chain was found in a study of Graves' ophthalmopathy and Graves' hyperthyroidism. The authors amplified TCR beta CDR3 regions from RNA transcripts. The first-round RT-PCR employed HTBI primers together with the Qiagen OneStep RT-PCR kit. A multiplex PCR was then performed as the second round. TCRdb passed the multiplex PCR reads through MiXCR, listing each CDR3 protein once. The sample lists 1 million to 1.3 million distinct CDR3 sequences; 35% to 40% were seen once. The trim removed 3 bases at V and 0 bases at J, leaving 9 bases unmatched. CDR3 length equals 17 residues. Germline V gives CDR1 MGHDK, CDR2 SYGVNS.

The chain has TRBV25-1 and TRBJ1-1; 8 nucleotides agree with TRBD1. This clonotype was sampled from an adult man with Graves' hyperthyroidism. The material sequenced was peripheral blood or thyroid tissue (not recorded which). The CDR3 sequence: CASSDPETGALNTEAFF. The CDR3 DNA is TGTGCCAGCAGTGACCCCGAGACAGGGGCATTGAACACTGAAGCTTTCTTT.